Listed here are 19 T cell receptor beta chains from one sample, sequenced in a study of blood T cell repertoires in COVID-19. Clones were read by immunoSEQ multiplex PCR, and TCRdb kept only the in-frame ones, dropping some. The table shows 220,000 or so clones, with 80% to 85% occurring only once. The sample taken for sequencing was peripheral blood. The receptors originated from a woman aged 55-70 years with acute or convalescent COVID-19.

The chain couples TRBV6-1 to TRBJ2-6, with D possibly being TRBD2 (6 bases). This CDR3 is built from 20 residues. The germline CDR1 and CDR2 sequences are MNHNS and SASEGT. V was clipped by 0 bases and J by 0 bases, with 18 bases between them. CDR3 bases: TGTGCCAGCAGTGAAGCGCTTATGTGGGGGGTGGGCTCTGGGGCCAACGTCCTGACTTTC. Translated: CASSEALMWGVGSGANVLTF.

CDR3 protein: CATSRGREGGLDEQYF. The CDR3 nucleotides read TGTGCCACCAGCAGAGGTCGAGAGGGGGGGCTCGACGAGCAGTACTTC. The chain is built from TRBV15 and TRBJ2-7; weak D call: TRBD2 (7 bases). Per the germline V gene, CDR1 is LNHNV and CDR2 is YYDKDF (reference sequence). Trimming removed 1 base from V and 5 bases from J, with 18 bases in between. CDR3 length: 16 residues.

The CDR3, as DNA: TGTGCCAGCAGGGGAGGGTATAATTCACCCCTCCACTTT. Amino acid sequence: CASRGGYNSPLHF. The chain has TRBV28 and TRBJ1-6; no reliable D call. V gave up 6 bases and J gave up 4 bases, with 7 bases separating them. The CDR3 has 13 amino acids. Germline values: CDR1 MDHEN, CDR2 SYDVKM. The variable domain in full, completed from reference TRBV28 and TRBJ1-6, reads DVKVTQSSRYLVKRTGEKVFLECVQDMDHENMFWYRQDPGLGLRLIYFSYDVKMKEKGDIPEGYSVSREKKERFSLILESASTNQTSMYLCASRGGYNSPLHFGNGTRLTVT.

Worth noting for this clone: The sample has other DNA sequences that encode this CDR3 too. This chain uses TRBV20-1 with TRBJ2-3; D call uncertain. The CDR3 contains 10 residues. Trimming removed 6 bases at V and 5 bases at J, with 6 bases between. Germline lookup yields CDR1 DFQATT and CDR2 SNEGSKA (reference sequence). This CDR3 reads CSARRDTQYF. DNA of the CDR3: TGCAGTGCCCGGAGAGATACGCAGTATTTT.

V is TRBV6-5 and J is TRBJ2-7; a possible D gene is TRBD2 (6 bases). The germline V and J ends were trimmed by 7 bases and 0 bases, with 10 bases remaining between them. The CDR3 runs 13 residues. The germline V gene has CDR1 MNHEY and CDR2 SVGAGI. CDR3 in DNA: TGTGCCAGCAAGGAGGGATTCTCCTACGAGCAGTACTTC. Protein product: CASKEGFSYEQYF.

The CDR3 spells CASSLEDRVHEQYF. Here the CDR3 DNA reads TGTGCCAGCAGCTTAGAGGACAGAGTCCACGAGCAGTACTTC. The genes are TRBV7-9 and TRBJ2-7, with D possibly matching TRBD1 (6 bases). This CDR3 comprises 14 residues. Trimming cost V 1 base and J 5 bases, with 12 bases left between them. The germline gives CDR1 SEHNR, CDR2 FQNEAQ (reference sequence). Looking up the rest from reference TRBV7-9 and TRBJ2-7 gives the full variable domain: DTGVSQNPRHKITKRGQNVTFRCDPISEHNRLYWYRQTLGQGPEFLTYFQNEAQLEKSRLLSDRFSAERPKGSFSTLEIQRTEQGDSAMYLCASSLEDRVHEQYFGPGTRLTVT.

V gene TRBV28 combines with J gene TRBJ1-4, with 7 bases identical to TRBD1. Germline values: CDR1 MDHEN, CDR2 SYDVKM. V trimming: 7 bases; J trimming: 5 bases; junction bases outside the gene matches: 4. This CDR3 spans 13 amino acids. CDR3 bases: TGTGCCAGCAACTCGGGACAGAATGAAAAACTGTTTTTT. Translating gives CASNSGQNEKLFF.

The J gene is TRBJ2-2, the V gene TRBV12-3 or TRBV12-4; D unclear. This CDR3 has 13 amino acids. Trimming stripped 6 bases from V and 6 bases from J, with 11 bases between. The CDR3 here is CASSLPAAGELFF. In nucleotides, the CDR3 is TGTGCCAGCAGCCTACCGGCGGCCGGGGAGCTGTTTTTT.

This rearrangement joins TRBV29-1 to TRBJ1-1; weak D call: TRBD1 (6 bases). The germline gives CDR1 SQVTM, CDR2 ANQGSEA. The CDR3 is 11 amino acids. Trimming shortened V by 7 bases and J by 1 base, and 7 bases separated the two germline ends. The DNA for the CDR3 is TGCAGCGGGACAGAGAACACTGAAGCTTTCTTT. Protein product: CSGTENTEAFF.

V gene TRBV4-1 combines with J gene TRBJ1-2; 8 nucleotides agree with TRBD1. Germline CDR1 MGHRA, CDR2 YSYEKL. The length of the CDR3 is 15 residues. The junction had 11 bases not matched to a gene; V was cut back by 4 bases and J by 7 bases. The CDR3 coding sequence is TGCGCCAGCAGCCTGGAACAGGGGGTCTTTAGTGGCTACACCTTC. Encoded protein: CASSLEQGVFSGYTF.

This chain connects TRBV14 to TRBJ2-7; D perhaps matches TRBD1 (6 bases). The germline CDR1 and CDR2 sequences are SGHDN and FVKESK. This CDR3 spans 16 amino acids. Deletions cut 4 bases from V and 5 bases from J, with 21 bases between. CDR3 protein: CASSRQTGPGWDEQYF. Here the CDR3 DNA reads TGTGCCAGCAGCCGACAGACAGGACCAGGATGGGACGAGCAGTACTTC.

The genes are TRBV2 and TRBJ2-7; no clear D gene. V lost 6 bases and J lost 2, with 8 bases in between. Germline CDR1 reads SNHLY; CDR2 reads FYNNEI. The CDR3 runs to 12 residues. Here the CDR3 reads CASRVTTYEQYF. The CDR3 DNA is TGTGCCAGCAGAGTAACTACCTACGAGCAGTACTTC.

The chain has TRBV5-1 and TRBJ1-4; D call uncertain. V shed 5 bases and J shed 4 bases, with 9 bases lying between them. The germline CDR1 and CDR2 sequences are SGHRS and YFSETQ. The CDR3 sequence is 13 residues long. The CDR3 region has the DNA TGCGCCAGCAGACGCGGGGATAATGAAAAACTGTTTTTT. It is translated as CASRRGDNEKLFF.

Here the CDR3 reads CASLLAGQIQETQYF. CDR3 bases: TGTGCCAGCCTGCTTGCGGGACAGATCCAAGAGACCCAGTACTTC. V usage is TRBV18 and J usage is TRBJ2-5, with D perhaps TRBD1 (7 bases). This CDR3 is 15 amino acids long. Germline V gene data show CDR1 as KGHSH and CDR2 as LQKENI. Trimming stripped 8 bases from V and 1 base from J, with 17 bases between.

This clone was observed a few times. The chain joins TRBV19 to TRBJ2-6; a weak D match, TRBD2 (5 bases). Germline CDR1 reads LNHDA; CDR2 reads SQIVND (reference sequence). The CDR3 runs to 15 residues. The V end lost 5 bases, the J end lost 2 bases, and 10 bases lay between the germline ends. CDR3 protein: CASSPRGAGANVLTF. CDR3 DNA sequence: TGTGCCAGTAGTCCCCGGGGAGCTGGGGCCAACGTCCTGACTTTC.

The chain links TRBV5-1 to TRBJ1-4, with a possible D match to TRBD1 (5 bases). Germline values: CDR1 SGHRS, CDR2 YFSETQ. The ends were cut back, 3 bases at V and 3 bases at J, with 9 bases in the middle. CDR3 size: 14 residues. CDR3 region: CASSSRAPNEKLFF. The CDR3 bases are TGCGCCAGCAGCTCCAGGGCCCCTAATGAAAAACTGTTTTTT.

The rearrangement links TRBV6-5 to TRBJ1-3; 9 bases agree with TRBD1. The CDR3 is 15 residues long. The J segment lost 4 bases and the V segment lost 5 bases, leaving 6 bases of the junction unmatched. Germline values: CDR1 MNHEY, CDR2 SVGAGI. The chain's CDR3 is CASSIQGAPGNTIYF. The CDR3 nucleotides read TGTGCCAGCAGTATACAGGGGGCGCCAGGAAACACCATATATTTT.

There are many counts of this clone. This chain links TRBV4-2 with TRBJ2-3, with a possible D match to TRBD2 (8 bases). V dropped 0 bases and J dropped 5 bases, with 15 bases sitting between them. Germline V gives CDR1 LGHNA, CDR2 YNFKEQ. The CDR3 is 16 amino acids. The CDR3 DNA sequence: TGTGCCAGCAGCCAAGATGAGGGGGCGGGGGGAGATACGCAGTATTTT. It specifies CASSQDEGAGGDTQYF.

This rearrangement joins TRBV11-1 to TRBJ1-3, with TRBD1 identical over 7 bases. V shed 5 bases, J shed 4 bases, and the junction held 5 bases outside the gene matches. CDR1 and CDR2 (germline): SGHAT, FQDESV (reference sequence). This CDR3 spans 14 amino acids. DNA for the CDR3: TGTGCCAGCAGCCGGGGACAGCGAGGAAACACCATATATTTT. Protein sequence: CASSRGQRGNTIYF.